The rows below give T cell receptor beta chains drawn from one sample of a study of CD8+CD57+ T cells in acquired aplastic anemia. TCRdb ran MiXCR on the reads and lists one entry per CDR3 protein. The sample shows 150,000 to 200,000 distinct CDR3 sequences, less than 60% of them seen only once. Sequenced: sorted CD4+, CD8+, or CD8+CD57+ T cells (not recorded which) from PBMCs. These receptors all come from a human donor with aplastic anemia. Both conserved end residues are part of each CDR3. A D gene is named only where the DNA matches it firmly. Some rows have no size entry. The others give once, few or many, or a class for an expanded clone.

J: TRBJ1-6; size: few; V: TRBV19; D: TRBD1; DNA: TGTGCCAGTAGCACCGGGACAGGGGGTAGCTCACCCCTCCACTTT; CDR3: CASSTGTGGSSPLHF
J: TRBJ1-3; size: many; V: TRBV6-1; D: NA; DNA: TGTGCCAGCAGTGAAGTTCGGGGAAACACCATATATTTT; CDR3: CASSEVRGNTIYF
J: TRBJ1-3; size: NA; V: TRBV6-1; D: NA; DNA: TGTGCCAGCAGTGAAGTGCCGGACTCTGGAAACACCATATATTTT; CDR3: CASSEVPDSGNTIYF
J: TRBJ2-3; size: NA; V: TRBV6-1; D: TRBD1; DNA: TGTGCCAGCAGTGGCCAGGGGGTGCGGGCAGATACGCAGTATTTT; CDR3: CASSGQGVRADTQYF
J: TRBJ1-3; size: NA; V: TRBV6-1; D: NA; DNA: TGTGCCAGCAGTCGGGATTTTCTCGGGAGGGCTGGAAACACCATATATTTT; CDR3: CASSRDFLGRAGNTIYF
J: TRBJ2-2; size: NA; V: TRBV29-1; D: TRBD2; DNA: TGCAGCGTTGCGGGGGGGTCCGGGGAGCTGTTTTTT; CDR3: CSVAGGSGELFF
J: TRBJ2-2; size: NA; V: TRBV29-1; D: NA; DNA: TGCAGCGTTGGGCAGGGTGACGCCGGGGAGCTGTTTTTT; CDR3: CSVGQGDAGELFF
J: TRBJ2-2; size: NA; V: TRBV12-3/TRBV12-4; D: NA; DNA: TGTGCCAGCACCGATCCCCGGGATCGTAGCACCGGGGAGCTGTTTTTT; CDR3: CASTDPRDRSTGELFF
J: TRBJ1-2; size: many; V: TRBV3-1; D: NA; DNA: TGTGCCAGCAGCCACTTACAGGGCGGCTATGGCTACACCTTC; CDR3: CASSHLQGGYGYTF
J: TRBJ1-5; size: NA; V: TRBV27; D: NA; DNA: TGTGCCAGCAGTCTGAACAGGGACAATCAGCCCCAGCATTTT; CDR3: CASSLNRDNQPQHF
J: TRBJ2-7; size: NA; V: TRBV19; D: TRBD2; DNA: TGTGCCAGTAGTTACACTAGCGGACCCTACGAGCAGTACTTC; CDR3: CASSYTSGPYEQYF
J: TRBJ1-2; size: NA; V: TRBV15; D: NA; DNA: TGTGCCACCAGCAGAGATAGTCTGGCCTATGGCTACACCTTC; CDR3: CATSRDSLAYGYTF
J: TRBJ2-5; size: NA; V: TRBV9; D: TRBD2; DNA: TGTGCCAGCAGCGTAGTTCCAGCGGGAGGTGTGGGGACCCAGTACTTC; CDR3: CASSVVPAGGVGTQYF
J: TRBJ1-1; size: many; V: TRBV20-1; D: NA; DNA: TGCAGTGGGACAGTTCCCCCGGGTGGCACTGAAGCTTTCTTT; CDR3: CSGTVPPGGTEAFF
J: TRBJ2-7; size: many; V: TRBV5-1; D: NA; DNA: TGCGCCAGCAGCTTGAATGGGGGCCTTTCTACTTACGAGCAGTACTTC; CDR3: CASSLNGGLSTYEQYF
J: TRBJ2-1; size: NA; V: TRBV11-2; D: TRBD2; DNA: TGTGCCAACAGCTTAGAAGGGGCTAGCGGAAACAATGAGCAGTTCTTC; CDR3: CANSLEGASGNNEQFF
J: TRBJ1-2; size: once; V: TRBV4-3; D: NA; DNA: TGCGCCAGCAGCCCTACGGTGGGAGTAGGCTACACCTTC; CDR3: CASSPTVGVGYTF
J: TRBJ1-2; size: NA; V: TRBV12-3/TRBV12-4; D: NA; DNA: TGTGCCAGCAGCCCTCCGGGACATGGAGGGTATGGCTACACCTTC; CDR3: CASSPPGHGGYGYTF
J: TRBJ2-7; size: NA; V: TRBV7-8; D: NA; DNA: TGTGCCAGCAGCACCGGAATCGTCTACGAGCAGTACTTC; CDR3: CASSTGIVYEQYF
J: TRBJ2-3; size: NA; V: TRBV20-1; D: NA; DNA: TGCAGTGCGGGATCGATCGATACGCAGTATTTT; CDR3: CSAGSIDTQYF
J: TRBJ1-4; size: many; V: TRBV29-1; D: TRBD1; DNA: TGCAGCGTTGGTGTACAGGGACAGGGGGCCGAAAAACTGTTTTTT; CDR3: CSVGVQGQGAEKLFF
J: TRBJ1-5; size: many; V: TRBV12-3/TRBV12-4; D: NA; DNA: TGTGCCAGCAGCCCCGGGAGGGAGGGTCAGCCCCAGCATTTT; CDR3: CASSPGREGQPQHF
J: TRBJ2-5; size: NA; V: TRBV20-1; D: TRBD1; DNA: TGCAGTGCGCAGCCGACAGGGGGTCTTTTATTC; CDR3: CSAQPTGGLLF
J: TRBJ1-3; size: NA; V: TRBV6-2/TRBV6-3; D: NA; DNA: TGTGCCAGCAACGACGCTTCTGGAGGCCGGGGAGACACCATATATTTT; CDR3: CASNDASGGRGDTIYF
J: TRBJ2-3; size: many; V: TRBV7-9; D: TRBD2; DNA: TGTGCCAGCAGCGCCCTGAGCGGGGCTAGCACAGATACGCAGTATTTT; CDR3: CASSALSGASTDTQYF
J: TRBJ1-5; size: few; V: TRBV11-2; D: NA; DNA: TGTGCCAGCAGCTTAGTGGGTAGCGATCAGCCCCAGCATTTT; CDR3: CASSLVGSDQPQHF
J: TRBJ2-7; size: NA; V: TRBV29-1; D: TRBD1; DNA: TGCAGCGTCGCACTCCGGGACAGGGGATATGAGCAGTACTTC; CDR3: CSVALRDRGYEQYF